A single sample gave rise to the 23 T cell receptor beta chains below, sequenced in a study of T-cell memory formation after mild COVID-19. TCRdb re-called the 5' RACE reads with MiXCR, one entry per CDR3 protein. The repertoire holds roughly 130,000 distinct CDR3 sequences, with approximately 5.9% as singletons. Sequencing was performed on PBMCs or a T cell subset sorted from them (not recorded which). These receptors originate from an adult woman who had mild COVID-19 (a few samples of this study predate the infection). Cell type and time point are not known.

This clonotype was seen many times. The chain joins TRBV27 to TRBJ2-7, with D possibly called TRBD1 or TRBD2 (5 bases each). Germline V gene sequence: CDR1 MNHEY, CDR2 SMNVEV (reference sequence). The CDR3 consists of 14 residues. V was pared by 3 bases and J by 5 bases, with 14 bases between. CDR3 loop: CASSFGASVNEQYF. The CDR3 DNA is TGTGCCAGCAGTTTCGGGGCTTCGGTCAACGAGCAGTACTTC.

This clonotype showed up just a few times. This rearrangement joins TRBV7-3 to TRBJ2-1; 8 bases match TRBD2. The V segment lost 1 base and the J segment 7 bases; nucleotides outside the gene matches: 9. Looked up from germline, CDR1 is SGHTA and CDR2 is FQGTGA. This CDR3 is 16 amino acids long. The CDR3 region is CASSLIGLAGSNEQFF. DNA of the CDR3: TGTGCCAGCAGCTTAATAGGGCTAGCGGGTTCTAATGAGCAGTTCTTC. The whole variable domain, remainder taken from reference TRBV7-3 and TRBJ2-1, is GAGVSQTPSNKVTEKGKYVELRCDPISGHTALYWYRQSLGQGPEFLIYFQGTGAADDSGLPNDRFFAVRPEGSVSTLKIQRTERGDSAVYLCASSLIGLAGSNEQFFGPGTRLTVL.

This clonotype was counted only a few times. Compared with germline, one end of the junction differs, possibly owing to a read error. The CDR3 loop is CASSREWSPTF. The CDR3 nucleotides are TGTGCCAGCAGTCGTGAGTGGTCCCCGACCTTT. The V gene is TRBV12-3 or TRBV12-4, the J gene TRBJ1-4, with D unresolved. This CDR3 region has 11 residues.

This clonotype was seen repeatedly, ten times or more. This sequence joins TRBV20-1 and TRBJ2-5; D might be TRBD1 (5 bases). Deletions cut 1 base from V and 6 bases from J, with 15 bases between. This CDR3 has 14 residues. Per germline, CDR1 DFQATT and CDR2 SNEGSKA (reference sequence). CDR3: CSARVAGYFQTQYF. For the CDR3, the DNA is TGCAGTGCTAGAGTGGCAGGGTATTTTCAGACCCAGTACTTC.

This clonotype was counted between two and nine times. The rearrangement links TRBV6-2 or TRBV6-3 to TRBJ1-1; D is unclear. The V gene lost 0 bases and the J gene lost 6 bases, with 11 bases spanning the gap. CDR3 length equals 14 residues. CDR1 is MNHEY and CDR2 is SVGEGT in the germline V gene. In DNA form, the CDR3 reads TGTGCCAGCAGTTACTCGTGGGGATGGTCTGAAGCTTTCTTT. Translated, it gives CASSYSWGWSEAFF.

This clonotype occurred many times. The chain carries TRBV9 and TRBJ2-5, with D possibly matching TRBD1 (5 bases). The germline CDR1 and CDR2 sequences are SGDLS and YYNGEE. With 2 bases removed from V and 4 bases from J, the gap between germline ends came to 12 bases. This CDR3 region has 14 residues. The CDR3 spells CASSVSQGPETQYF. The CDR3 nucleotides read TGTGCCAGCAGCGTCAGTCAGGGTCCAGAGACCCAGTACTTC.

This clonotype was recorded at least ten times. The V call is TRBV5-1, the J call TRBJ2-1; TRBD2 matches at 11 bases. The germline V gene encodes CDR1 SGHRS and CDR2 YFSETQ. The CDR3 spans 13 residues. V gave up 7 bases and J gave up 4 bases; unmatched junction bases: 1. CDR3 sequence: CASASGRYNEQFF. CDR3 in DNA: TGCGCCAGCGCTAGCGGGAGGTACAATGAGCAGTTCTTC.

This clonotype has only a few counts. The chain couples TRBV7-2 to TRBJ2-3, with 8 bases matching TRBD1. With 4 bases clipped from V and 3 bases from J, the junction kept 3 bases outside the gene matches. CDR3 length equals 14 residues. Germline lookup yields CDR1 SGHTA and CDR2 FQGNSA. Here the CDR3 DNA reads TGTGCCAGCAGCTCGGACAGGGTGACAGATACGCAGTATTTT. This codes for CASSSDRVTDTQYF.

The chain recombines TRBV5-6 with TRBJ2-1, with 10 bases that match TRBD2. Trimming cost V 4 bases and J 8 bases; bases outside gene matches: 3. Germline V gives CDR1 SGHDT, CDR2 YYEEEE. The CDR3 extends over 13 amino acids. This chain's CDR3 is CASSRTSGDEQFF. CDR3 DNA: TGTGCCAGCAGCCGGACTAGCGGTGATGAGCAGTTCTTC.

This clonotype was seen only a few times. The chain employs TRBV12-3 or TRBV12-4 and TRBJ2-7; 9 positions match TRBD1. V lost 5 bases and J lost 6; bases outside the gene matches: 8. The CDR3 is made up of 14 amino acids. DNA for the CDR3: TGTGCCAGCAGTCCTCCGGGACAGGGTGTCGAGCAGTACTTC. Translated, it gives CASSPPGQGVEQYF.

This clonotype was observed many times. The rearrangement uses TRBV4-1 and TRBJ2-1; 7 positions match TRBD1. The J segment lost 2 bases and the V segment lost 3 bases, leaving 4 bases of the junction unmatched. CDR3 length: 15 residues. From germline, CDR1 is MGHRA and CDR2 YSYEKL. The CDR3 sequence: CASSHTQGPYNEQFF. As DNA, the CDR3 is TGCGCCAGCAGCCATACACAGGGGCCCTACAATGAGCAGTTCTTC.

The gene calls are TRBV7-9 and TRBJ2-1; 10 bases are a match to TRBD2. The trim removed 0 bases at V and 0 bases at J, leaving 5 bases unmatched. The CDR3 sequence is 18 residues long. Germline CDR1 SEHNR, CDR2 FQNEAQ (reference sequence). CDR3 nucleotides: TGTGCCAGCAGCTTAGCCCCGGGACTAGCGAGCTCCTACAATGAGCAGTTCTTC. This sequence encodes CASSLAPGLASSYNEQFF.

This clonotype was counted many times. CDR3 loop: CSARDGRAADTQYF. CDR3 in DNA: TGCAGTGCTAGAGACGGGAGGGCCGCAGATACGCAGTATTTT. This chain joins TRBV20-1 and TRBJ2-3; the match to TRBD2 covers 8 bases. The CDR3 is 14 amino acids. V shed 0 bases, J shed 4 bases, and the junction held 3 bases outside the gene matches. The germline V gene has CDR1 DFQATT and CDR2 SNEGSKA (reference sequence).

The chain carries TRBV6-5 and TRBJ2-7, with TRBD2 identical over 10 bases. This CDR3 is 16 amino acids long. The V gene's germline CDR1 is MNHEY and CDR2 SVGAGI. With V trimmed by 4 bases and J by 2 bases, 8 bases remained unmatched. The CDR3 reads CASSSQSGGVTYEQYF. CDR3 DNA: TGTGCCAGCAGTTCCCAGAGCGGGGGGGTAACCTACGAGCAGTACTTC.

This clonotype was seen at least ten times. The CDR3 DNA is TGTGCCTGGAGTGGGGCGGGGTACACCGGGGAGCTGTTTTTT. Translated: CAWSGAGYTGELFF. The V call is TRBV30, the J call TRBJ2-2, with a tentative D call TRBD2 (6 bases). V was pared by 1 base and J by 3 bases, with 9 bases between. CDR1 GTSNPN and CDR2 SVGIG come from the germline V gene (reference sequence). CDR3 length: 14 residues.

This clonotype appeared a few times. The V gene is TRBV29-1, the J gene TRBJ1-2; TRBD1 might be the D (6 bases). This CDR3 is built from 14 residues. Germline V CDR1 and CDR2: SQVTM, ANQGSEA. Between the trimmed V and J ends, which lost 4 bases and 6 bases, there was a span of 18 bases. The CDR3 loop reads CSVVWGRGVNGYTF. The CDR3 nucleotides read TGCAGCGTTGTTTGGGGGAGGGGGGTCAATGGCTACACCTTC. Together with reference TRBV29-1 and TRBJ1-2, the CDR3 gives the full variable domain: SAVISQKPSRDICQRGTSLTIQCQVDSQVTMMFWYRQQPGQSLTLIATANQGSEATYESGFVIDKFPISRPNLTFSTLTVSNMSPEDSSIYLCSVVWGRGVNGYTFGSGTRLTVV.

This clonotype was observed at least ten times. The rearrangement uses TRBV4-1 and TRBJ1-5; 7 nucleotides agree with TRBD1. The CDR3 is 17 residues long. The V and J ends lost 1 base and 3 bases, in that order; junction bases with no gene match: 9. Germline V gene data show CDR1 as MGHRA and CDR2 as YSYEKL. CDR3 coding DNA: TGCGCCAGCAGCCAAGCTCCTTACAGGGGAGTCAATCAGCCCCAGCATTTT. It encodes CASSQAPYRGVNQPQHF.

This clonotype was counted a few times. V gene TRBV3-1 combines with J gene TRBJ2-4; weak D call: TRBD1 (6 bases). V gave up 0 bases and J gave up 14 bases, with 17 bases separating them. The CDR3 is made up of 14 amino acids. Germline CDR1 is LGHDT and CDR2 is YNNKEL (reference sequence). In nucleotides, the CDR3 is TGTGCCAGCAGCCAAGATCTCCAGGGACATTGGAAGTACTTC. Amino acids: CASSQDLQGHWKYF.

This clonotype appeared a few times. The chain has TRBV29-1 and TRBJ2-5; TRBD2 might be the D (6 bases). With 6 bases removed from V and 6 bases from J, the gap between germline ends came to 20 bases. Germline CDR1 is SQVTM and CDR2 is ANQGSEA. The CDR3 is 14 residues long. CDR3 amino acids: CSVSWEGRGKTQYF. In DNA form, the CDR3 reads TGCAGCGTCTCGTGGGAAGGCCGCGGGAAGACCCAGTACTTC.

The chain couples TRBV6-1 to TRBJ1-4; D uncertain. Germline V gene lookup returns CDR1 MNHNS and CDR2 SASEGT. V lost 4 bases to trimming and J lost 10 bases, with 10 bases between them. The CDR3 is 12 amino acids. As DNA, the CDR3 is TGTGCCAGCAGTGCCACAATAGGAAAACTGTTTTTT. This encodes CASSATIGKLFF.

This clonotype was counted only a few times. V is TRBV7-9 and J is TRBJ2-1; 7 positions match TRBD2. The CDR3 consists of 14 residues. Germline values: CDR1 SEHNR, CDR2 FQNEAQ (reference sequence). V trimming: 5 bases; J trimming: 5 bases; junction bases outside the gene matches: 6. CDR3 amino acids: CASSEGLTNNEQFF. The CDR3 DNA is TGTGCCAGCAGCGAGGGACTAACTAACAATGAGCAGTTCTTC.

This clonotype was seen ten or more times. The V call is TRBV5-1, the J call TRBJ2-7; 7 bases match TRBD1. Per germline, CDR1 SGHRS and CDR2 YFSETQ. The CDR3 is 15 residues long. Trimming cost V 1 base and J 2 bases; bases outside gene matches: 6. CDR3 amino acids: CASSLQTGFTYEQYF. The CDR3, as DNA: TGCGCCAGCAGCTTGCAGACAGGGTTTACCTACGAGCAGTACTTC.

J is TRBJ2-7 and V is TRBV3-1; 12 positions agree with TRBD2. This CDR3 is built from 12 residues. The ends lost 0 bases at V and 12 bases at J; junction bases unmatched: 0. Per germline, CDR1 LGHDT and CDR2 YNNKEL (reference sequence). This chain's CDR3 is CASSQETSGRYF. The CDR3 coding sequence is TGTGCCAGCAGCCAAGAGACTAGCGGGAGGTACTTC.